This T cell receptor beta chain comes out of a study of blood T cell repertoires in COVID-19. At the level of the study: T cells, B-cell-depleted T cells, or PBMCs provided the cDNA or gDNA that served as material.

The CDR3 runs to 18 residues. The trim removed 5 bases at V and 0 bases at J, leaving 10 bases unmatched. Germline CDR1 is LNHDA and CDR2 is SQIVND (reference sequence). Authors' methods: The authors estimated nucleated cell counts from reference gene primer amplification. Assay used: immunoSEQ multiplex PCR; TCRdb lists only in-frame clones, some missing. V, J and clone size are taken as reported in that table, and D and trimming were inferred from the DNA itself. This sample has just over 95,000 clones, with just over 90% found just once. Sample: peripheral blood. V gene TRBV19 combines with J gene TRBJ1-5; 10 nucleotides line up with TRBD1. The clonotype comes from a man aged 50 or older with acute or convalescent COVID-19. The CDR3 region is CASSDTLGTGVSNQPQHF. The CDR3 bases are TGTGCCAGTAGTGATACCCTCGGGACAGGGGTTAGCAATCAGCCCCAGCATTTT.